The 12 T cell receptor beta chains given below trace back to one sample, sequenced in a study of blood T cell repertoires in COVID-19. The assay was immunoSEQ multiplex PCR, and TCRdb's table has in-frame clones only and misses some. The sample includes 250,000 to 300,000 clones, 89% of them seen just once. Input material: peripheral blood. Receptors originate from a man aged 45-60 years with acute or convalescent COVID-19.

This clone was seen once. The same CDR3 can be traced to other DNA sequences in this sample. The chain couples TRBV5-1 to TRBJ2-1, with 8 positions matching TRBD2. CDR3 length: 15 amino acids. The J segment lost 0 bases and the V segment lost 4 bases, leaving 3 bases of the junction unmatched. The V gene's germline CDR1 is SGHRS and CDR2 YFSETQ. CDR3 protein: CASSPGGSSYNEQFF. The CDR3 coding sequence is TGCGCCAGCAGCCCGGGGGGGAGCTCCTACAATGAGCAGTTCTTC. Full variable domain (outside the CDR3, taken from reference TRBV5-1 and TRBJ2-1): KAGVTQTPRYLIKTRGQQVTLSCSPISGHRSVSWYQQTPGQGLQFLFEYFSETQRNKGNFPGRFSGRQFSNSRSEMNVSTLELGDSALYLCASSPGGSSYNEQFFGPGTRLTVL.

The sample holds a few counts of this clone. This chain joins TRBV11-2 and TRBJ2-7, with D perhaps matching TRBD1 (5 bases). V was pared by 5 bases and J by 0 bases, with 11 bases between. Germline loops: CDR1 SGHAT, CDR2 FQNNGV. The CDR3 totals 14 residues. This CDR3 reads CASSPITGSYEQYF. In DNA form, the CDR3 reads TGTGCCAGCAGCCCAATCACAGGCTCCTACGAGCAGTACTTC.

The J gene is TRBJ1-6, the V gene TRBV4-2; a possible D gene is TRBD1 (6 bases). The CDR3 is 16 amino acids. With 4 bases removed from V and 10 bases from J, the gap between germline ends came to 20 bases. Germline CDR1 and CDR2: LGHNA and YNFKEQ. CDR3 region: CASSPSPQGRGSPLHF. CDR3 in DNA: TGTGCCAGCAGCCCAAGCCCACAGGGAAGGGGGTCACCCCTCCACTTT.

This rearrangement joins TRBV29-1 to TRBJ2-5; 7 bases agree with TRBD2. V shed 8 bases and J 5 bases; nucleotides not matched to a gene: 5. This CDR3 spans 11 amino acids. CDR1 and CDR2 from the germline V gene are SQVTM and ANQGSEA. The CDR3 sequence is CSLGGWETQYF. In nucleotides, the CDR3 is TGCAGCCTCGGGGGGTGGGAGACCCAGTACTTC.

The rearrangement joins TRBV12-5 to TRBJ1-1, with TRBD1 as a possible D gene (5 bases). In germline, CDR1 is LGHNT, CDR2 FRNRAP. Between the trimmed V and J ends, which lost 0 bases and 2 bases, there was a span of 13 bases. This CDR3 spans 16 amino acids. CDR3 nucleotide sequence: TGTGCTAGTGGTTTGGTACTGGAGGGGCCTAACACTGAAGCTTTCTTT. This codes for CASGLVLEGPNTEAFF.

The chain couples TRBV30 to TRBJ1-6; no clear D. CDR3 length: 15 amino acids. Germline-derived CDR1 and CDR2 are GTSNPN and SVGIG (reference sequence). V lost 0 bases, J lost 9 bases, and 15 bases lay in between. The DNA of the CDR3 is TGTGCCTGGAGTGTACGTGGAGGGCGAGGTTCACCCCTCCACTTT. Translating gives CAWSVRGGRGSPLHF.

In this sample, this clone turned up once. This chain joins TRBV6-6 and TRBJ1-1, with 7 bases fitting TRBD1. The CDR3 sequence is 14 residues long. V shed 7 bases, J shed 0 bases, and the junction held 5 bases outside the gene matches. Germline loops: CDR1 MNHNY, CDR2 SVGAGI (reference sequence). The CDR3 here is CASTPTGMNTEAFF. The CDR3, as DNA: TGTGCCAGCACCCCGACAGGGATGAACACTGAAGCTTTCTTT.

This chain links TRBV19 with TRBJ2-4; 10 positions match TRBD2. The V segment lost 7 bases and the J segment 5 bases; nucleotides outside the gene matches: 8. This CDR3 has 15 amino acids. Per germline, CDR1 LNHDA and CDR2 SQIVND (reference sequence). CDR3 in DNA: TGTGCCAGTACCCACCGTCTAGCGGGAGAAAACATTCAGTACTTC. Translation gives CASTHRLAGENIQYF.

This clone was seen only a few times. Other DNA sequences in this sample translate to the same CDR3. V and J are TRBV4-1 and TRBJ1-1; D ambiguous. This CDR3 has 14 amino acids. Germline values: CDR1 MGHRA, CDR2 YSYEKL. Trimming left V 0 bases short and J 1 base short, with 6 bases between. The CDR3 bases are TGCGCCAGCAGCCAAGATCTAGGGAACACTGAAGCTTTCTTT. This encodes CASSQDLGNTEAFF.

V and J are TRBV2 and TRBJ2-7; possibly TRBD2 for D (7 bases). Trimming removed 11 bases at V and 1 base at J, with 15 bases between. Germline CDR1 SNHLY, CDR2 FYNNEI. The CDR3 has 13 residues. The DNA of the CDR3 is TGTGCCGGCGGGGAGGGGGTATCCTACGAGCAGTACTTC. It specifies CAGGEGVSYEQYF.

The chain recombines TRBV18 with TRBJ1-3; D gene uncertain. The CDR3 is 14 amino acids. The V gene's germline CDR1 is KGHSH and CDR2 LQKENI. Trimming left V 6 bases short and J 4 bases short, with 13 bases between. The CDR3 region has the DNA TGTGCCAGCTCCCTCGGCAGGTCCGGAAACACCATATATTTT. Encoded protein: CASSLGRSGNTIYF.

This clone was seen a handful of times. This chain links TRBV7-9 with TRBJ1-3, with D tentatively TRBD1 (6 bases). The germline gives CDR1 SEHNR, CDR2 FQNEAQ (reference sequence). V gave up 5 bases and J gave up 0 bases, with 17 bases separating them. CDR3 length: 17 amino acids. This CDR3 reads CASSQGLTGSSGNTIYF. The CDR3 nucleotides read TGTGCCAGCAGCCAGGGGCTTACAGGGAGCTCTGGAAACACCATATATTTT.